This TCR beta chain was profiled in a study of response to subunit inactivated influenza vaccine. CDR3 length: 16 residues. V lost 7 bases and J 1 base, leaving 19 bases between the germline ends. TCRdb redid the calling of the RT-PCR reads with MiXCR, one entry per CDR3 protein. The sample shows 590,000 or so distinct CDR3 sequences, less than 15% of them seen only once. This clonotype was sampled from a man over 45 who received an inactivated influenza vaccine. The source was PBMCs from blood, collected approximately 15 days before vaccination. The chain is built from TRBV12-3 or TRBV12-4 and TRBJ1-1; no clear D. The chain's CDR3 is CASNGYVPTGNTEAFF. For the CDR3, the DNA is TGTGCCAGCAATGGTTATGTCCCCACTGGGAACACTGAAGCTTTCTTT.